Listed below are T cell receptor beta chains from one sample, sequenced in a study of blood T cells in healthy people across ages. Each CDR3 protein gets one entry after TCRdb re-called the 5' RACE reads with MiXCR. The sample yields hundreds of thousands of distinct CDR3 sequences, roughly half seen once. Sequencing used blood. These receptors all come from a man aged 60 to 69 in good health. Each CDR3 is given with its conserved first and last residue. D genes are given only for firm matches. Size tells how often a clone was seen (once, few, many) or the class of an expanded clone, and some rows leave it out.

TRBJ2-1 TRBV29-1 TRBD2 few CSVGASGTNEQFF TGCAGCGTTGGGGCTAGCGGGACTAATGAGCAGTTCTTC
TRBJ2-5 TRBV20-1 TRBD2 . CSAVGLAANQETQYF TGCAGTGCTGTCGGACTAGCGGCTAACCAAGAGACCCAGTACTTC
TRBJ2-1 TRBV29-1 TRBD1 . CSGRKGASSYNEQFF TGCAGCGGTCGGAAGGGGGCGAGCTCCTACAATGAGCAGTTCTTC
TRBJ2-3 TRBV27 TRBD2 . CASSLVAGDTDTQYF TGTGCCAGCAGTTTAGTGGCGGGAGATACAGATACGCAGTATTTT
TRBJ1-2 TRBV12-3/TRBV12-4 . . CASRQDSYGYTF TGTGCCAGCAGACAAGACAGCTATGGCTACACCTTC
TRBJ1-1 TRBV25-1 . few CASSRVGEAFF TGTGCCAGCAGTAGGGTCGGTGAAGCTTTCTTT
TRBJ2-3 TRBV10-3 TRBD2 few CATYGGITDTQYF TGTGCCACCTACGGGGGGATCACAGATACGCAGTATTTT
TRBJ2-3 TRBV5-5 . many CASSPYSSTDTQYF TGTGCCAGCAGCCCCTATTCTAGCACAGATACGCAGTATTTT
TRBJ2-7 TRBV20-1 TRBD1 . CSAQDRYTYEQYF TGCAGTGCGCAGGACAGGTATACCTACGAGCAGTACTTC
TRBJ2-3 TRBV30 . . CAWSGQRADTQYF TGTGCCTGGAGTGGTCAAAGGGCAGATACGCAGTATTTT
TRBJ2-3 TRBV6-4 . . CASSLTARDSTDTQYF TGTGCCAGCAGCCTGACCGCCAGGGATAGCACAGATACGCAGTATTTT
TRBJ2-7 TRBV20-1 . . CSARPTKGVTREQYF TGCAGTGCTAGACCTACTAAGGGGGTGACTCGAGAGCAGTACTTC
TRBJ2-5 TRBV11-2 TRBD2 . CASSRSGNRETQYF TGTGCCAGCAGCCGTAGCGGGAACCGAGAGACCCAGTACTTC
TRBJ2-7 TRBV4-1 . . CASSQVGQSRLEQYF TGCGCCAGCAGCCAAGTAGGACAGTCAAGGCTGGAGCAGTACTTC
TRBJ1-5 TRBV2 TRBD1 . CASSGQGLGNQPQHF TGTGCCAGCAGCGGACAGGGCTTAGGCAATCAGCCCCAGCATTTT
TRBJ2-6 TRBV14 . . CASSQGGRDKYEGANVLTF TGTGCCAGCAGCCAAGGGGGGCGGGACAAGTACGAGGGGGCCAACGTCCTGACTTTC